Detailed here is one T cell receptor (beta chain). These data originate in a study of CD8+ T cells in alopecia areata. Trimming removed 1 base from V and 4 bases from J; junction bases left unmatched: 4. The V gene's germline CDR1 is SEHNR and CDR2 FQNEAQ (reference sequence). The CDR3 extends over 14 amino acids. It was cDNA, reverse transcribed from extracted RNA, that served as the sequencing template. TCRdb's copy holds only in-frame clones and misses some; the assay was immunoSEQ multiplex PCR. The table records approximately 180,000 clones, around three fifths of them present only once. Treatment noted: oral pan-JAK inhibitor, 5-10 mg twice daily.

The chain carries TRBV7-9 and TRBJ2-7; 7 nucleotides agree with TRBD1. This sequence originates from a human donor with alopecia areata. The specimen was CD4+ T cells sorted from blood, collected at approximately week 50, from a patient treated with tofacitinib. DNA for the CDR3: TGTGCCAGCAGCTTAGGACAGGGTGGGTACGAGCAGTACTTC. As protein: CASSLGQGGYEQYF.